The 7 T cell receptor beta chains given below trace back to one sample, sequenced in a study of T cells in Graves' hyperthyroidism and ophthalmopathy. Template material for amplifying TCR beta CDR3 regions consisted of RNA transcripts. A first-round RT-PCR of the TCR CDR3 used the HTBI primer set. TCRdb called the multiplex PCR reads again in MiXCR, with one record for every CDR3 protein. The repertoire includes hundreds of thousands of distinct CDR3 sequences, 20% of them detected once, and under 35% sits in the top ten. The specimen sequenced was blood. These receptor sequences come from a man aged 25 to 45 with Graves' ophthalmopathy.

This clonotype was recorded at least ten times. V gene TRBV7-9 combines with J gene TRBJ2-4; TRBD1 aligns across 9 bases. V was clipped by 1 base and J by 4 bases; unmatched bases: 2. Germline V gene sequence: CDR1 SEHNR, CDR2 FQNEAQ (reference sequence). The CDR3 covers 15 residues. The CDR3 loop is CASSLGGQGKNIQYF. The DNA for the CDR3 is TGTGCCAGCAGCTTAGGCGGACAGGGGAAAAACATTCAGTACTTC.

This clonotype was counted a few times. CDR3 loop: CASSGSRQGPYNEQFF. CDR3 DNA: TGTGCCAGCAGCGGGAGTCGGCAGGGTCCCTACAATGAGCAGTTCTTC. The chain employs TRBV9 and TRBJ2-1, with D perhaps matching TRBD1 (5 bases). Germline V gene lookup returns CDR1 SGDLS and CDR2 YYNGEE. The CDR3 is made up of 16 amino acids. Trimming took off 3 bases at V and 2 bases at J, with 15 bases between the two ends.

This rearrangement joins TRBV5-1 to TRBJ1-2, with D unclear. V was clipped by 4 bases and J by 8 bases, with 18 bases between them. The CDR3 runs to 14 residues. CDR1 is SGHRS, CDR2 YFSETQ, per germline. The DNA for the CDR3 is TGCGCCAGCAGCCCACCGACCCCCCTCGGGGGCTACACCTTC. Translated, it gives CASSPPTPLGGYTF. Variable domain in full (rest from reference TRBV5-1 and TRBJ1-2): KAGVTQTPRYLIKTRGQQVTLSCSPISGHRSVSWYQQTPGQGLQFLFEYFSETQRNKGNFPGRFSGRQFSNSRSEMNVSTLELGDSALYLCASSPPTPLGGYTFGSGTRLTVV.

The chain employs TRBV28 and TRBJ2-7, with TRBD2 matching over 8 bases. J was trimmed by 5 bases and V by 6 bases; bases with no gene match: 9. The CDR3 is 14 amino acids. CDR1 is MDHEN, CDR2 SYDVKM, per germline. The CDR3 DNA is TGTGCCAGCAGCTCCGGGACTAGTCGCAACGAGCAGTACTTC. Protein: CASSSGTSRNEQYF.

This clonotype was picked up a small number of times. This chain connects TRBV7-9 to TRBJ2-5; D remains ambiguous. Germline loops: CDR1 SEHNR, CDR2 FQNEAQ (reference sequence). This CDR3 contains 16 residues. The V gene lost 3 bases and the J gene lost 0 bases, with 14 bases spanning the gap. Here the CDR3 reads CASSLRRRPDQETQYF. The CDR3 bases are TGTGCCAGCAGCTTGCGCCGAAGACCCGACCAAGAGACCCAGTACTTC.

This clonotype was observed a few times. This chain connects TRBV7-9 to TRBJ2-3; 8 bases fit TRBD2. There are 16 residues in the CDR3. Trimming took 5 bases from V and 6 from J; bases not matched to a gene: 13. CDR1 is SEHNR and CDR2 is FQNEAQ in the germline V gene (reference sequence). CDR3 protein: CASSPPGTSGPDTQYF. CDR3 sequence (DNA): TGTGCCAGCAGCCCACCCGGGACTAGTGGTCCGGATACGCAGTATTTT.

The table lists this clonotype with a few counts. This chain links TRBV6-1 with TRBJ2-7; D is ambiguous. CDR1 is MNHNS, CDR2 SASEGT, per germline. The CDR3 is 15 residues long. Trimming stripped 5 bases from V and 0 bases from J, with 14 bases between. CDR3 coding DNA: TGTGCCAGCAGTTCCATCTCGAAGAGCTCCTACGAGCAGTACTTC. Protein product: CASSSISKSSYEQYF.